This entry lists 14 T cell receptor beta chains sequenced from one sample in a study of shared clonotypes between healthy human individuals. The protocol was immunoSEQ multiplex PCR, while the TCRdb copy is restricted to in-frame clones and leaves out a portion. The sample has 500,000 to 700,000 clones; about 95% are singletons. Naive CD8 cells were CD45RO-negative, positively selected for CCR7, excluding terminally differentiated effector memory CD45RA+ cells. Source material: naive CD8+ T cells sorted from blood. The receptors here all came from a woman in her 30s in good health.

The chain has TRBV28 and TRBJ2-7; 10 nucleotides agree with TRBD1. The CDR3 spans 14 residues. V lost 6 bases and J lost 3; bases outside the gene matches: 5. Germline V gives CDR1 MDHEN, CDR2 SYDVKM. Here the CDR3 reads CASSQTGGVYEQYF. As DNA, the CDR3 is TGTGCCAGCAGCCAGACAGGGGGCGTCTACGAGCAGTACTTC.

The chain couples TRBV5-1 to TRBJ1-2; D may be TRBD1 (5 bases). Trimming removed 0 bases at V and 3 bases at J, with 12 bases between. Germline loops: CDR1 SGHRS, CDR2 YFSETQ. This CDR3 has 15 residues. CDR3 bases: TGCGCCAGCAGCTTGGGGAGGGGCACGGACTATGGCTACACCTTC. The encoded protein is CASSLGRGTDYGYTF.

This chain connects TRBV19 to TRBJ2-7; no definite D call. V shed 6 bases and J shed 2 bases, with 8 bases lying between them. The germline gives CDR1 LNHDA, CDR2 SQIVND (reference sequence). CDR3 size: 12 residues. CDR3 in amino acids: CASSNGAYEQYF. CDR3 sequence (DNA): TGTGCCAGTAGCAACGGCGCCTACGAGCAGTACTTC. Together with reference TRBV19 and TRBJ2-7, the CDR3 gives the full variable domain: DGGITQSPKYLFRKEGQNVTLSCEQNLNHDAMYWYRQDPGQGLRLIYYSQIVNDFQKGDIAEGYSVSREKKESFPLTVTSAQKNPTAFYLCASSNGAYEQYFGPGTRLTVT.

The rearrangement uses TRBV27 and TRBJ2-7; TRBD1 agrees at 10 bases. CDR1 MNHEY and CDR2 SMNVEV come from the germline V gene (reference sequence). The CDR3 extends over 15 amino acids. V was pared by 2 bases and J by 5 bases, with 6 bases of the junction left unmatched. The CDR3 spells CASSLLGQGIHEQYF. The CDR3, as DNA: TGTGCCAGCAGTTTACTGGGACAGGGGATCCACGAGCAGTACTTC.

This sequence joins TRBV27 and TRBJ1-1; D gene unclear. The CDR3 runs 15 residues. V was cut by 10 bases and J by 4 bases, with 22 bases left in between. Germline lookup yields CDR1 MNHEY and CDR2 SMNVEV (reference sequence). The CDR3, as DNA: TGTGCCACCAGAGTCGGGCGATATCCCCTCACTGAAGCTTTCTTT. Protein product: CATRVGRYPLTEAFF.

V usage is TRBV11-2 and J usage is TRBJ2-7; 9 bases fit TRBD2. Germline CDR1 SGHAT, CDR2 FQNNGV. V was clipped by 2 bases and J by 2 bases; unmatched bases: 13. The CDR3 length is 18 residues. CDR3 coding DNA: TGTGCCAGCAGCTTAATGAGCCCCCAACTAGCGGGCCCCTACGAGCAGTACTTC. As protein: CASSLMSPQLAGPYEQYF.

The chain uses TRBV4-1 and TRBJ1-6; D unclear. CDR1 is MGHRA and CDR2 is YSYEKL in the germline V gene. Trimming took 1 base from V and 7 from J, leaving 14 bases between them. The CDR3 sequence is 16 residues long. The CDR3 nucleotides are TGCGCCAGCAGCCAAGTAGGTCCAGCCCCAAATTCACCCCTCCACTTT. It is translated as CASSQVGPAPNSPLHF.

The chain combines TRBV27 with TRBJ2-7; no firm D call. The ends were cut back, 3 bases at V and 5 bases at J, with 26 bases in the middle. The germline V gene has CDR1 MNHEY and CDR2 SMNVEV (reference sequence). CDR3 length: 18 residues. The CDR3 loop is CASSFWSTLVRPGHEQYF. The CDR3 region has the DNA TGTGCCAGCAGTTTTTGGTCCACCTTAGTTAGGCCTGGCCACGAGCAGTACTTC.

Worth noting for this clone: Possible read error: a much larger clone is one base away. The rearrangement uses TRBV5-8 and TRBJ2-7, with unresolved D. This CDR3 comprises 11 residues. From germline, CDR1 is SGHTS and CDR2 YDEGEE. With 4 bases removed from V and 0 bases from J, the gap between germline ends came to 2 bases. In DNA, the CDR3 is TGTGCCAGCAGCCCCTCCTACGAGCAGTACTTC. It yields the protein CASSPSYEQYF.

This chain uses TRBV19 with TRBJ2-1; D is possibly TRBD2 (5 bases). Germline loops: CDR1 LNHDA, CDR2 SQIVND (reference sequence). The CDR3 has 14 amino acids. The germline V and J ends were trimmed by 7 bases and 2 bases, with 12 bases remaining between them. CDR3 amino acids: CASKVAGPYNEQFF. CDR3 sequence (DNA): TGTGCCAGTAAAGTGGCGGGTCCCTACAATGAGCAGTTCTTC. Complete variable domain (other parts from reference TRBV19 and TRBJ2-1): DGGITQSPKYLFRKEGQNVTLSCEQNLNHDAMYWYRQDPGQGLRLIYYSQIVNDFQKGDIAEGYSVSREKKESFPLTVTSAQKNPTAFYLCASKVAGPYNEQFFGPGTRLTVL.

The CDR3 reads CASSWGLGEKLFF. In nucleotides, the CDR3 is TGTGCCAGCAGTTGGGGGCTGGGTGAAAAACTGTTTTTT. V is TRBV6-5 and J is TRBJ1-4, with D perhaps matching TRBD1 (6 bases). V was pared by 4 bases and J by 7 bases, with 10 bases between. The CDR3 has 13 amino acids. Germline V gene data show CDR1 as MNHEY and CDR2 as SVGAGI.

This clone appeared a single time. In DNA, the CDR3 is TGTGCCAGCACCATCGTGGGCGGGAGCGGGTATGAGCAGTTCTTC. This encodes CASTIVGGSGYEQFF. The V call is TRBV27, the J call TRBJ2-1, with 7 bases lining up with TRBD2. V lost 7 bases, J lost 8 bases, and 14 bases stayed unmatched. CDR1 and CDR2 from the germline V gene are MNHEY and SMNVEV (reference sequence). CDR3 length: 15 residues.

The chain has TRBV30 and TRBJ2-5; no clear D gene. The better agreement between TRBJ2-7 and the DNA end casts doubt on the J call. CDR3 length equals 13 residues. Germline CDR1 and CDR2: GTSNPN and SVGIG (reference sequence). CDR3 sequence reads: CAWSVLGSYEQYF. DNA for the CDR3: TGTGCCTGGAGTGTGTTGGGCTCCTACGAGCAGTACTTC.

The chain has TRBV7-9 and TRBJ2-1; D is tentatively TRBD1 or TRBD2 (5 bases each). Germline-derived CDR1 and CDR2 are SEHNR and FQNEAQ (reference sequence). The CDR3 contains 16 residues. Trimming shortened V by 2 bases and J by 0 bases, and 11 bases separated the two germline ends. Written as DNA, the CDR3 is TGTGCCAGCAGCTTAAAGGCAGGGAGCTCCTACAATGAGCAGTTCTTC. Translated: CASSLKAGSSYNEQFF.